The 28 T cell receptor beta chains in this list originate from one sample, sequenced in a study of CD8 T cells in Susac syndrome. RNA in amounts of about 0.45 to 1 ug was reverse transcribed with random hexamers. TCRdb reprocessed the immunoSEQ multiplex PCR reads with MiXCR, giving one entry per CDR3 protein. The sample has 150,000 to 200,000 distinct CDR3 sequences, approximately 93% seen once; the top ten hold around 0.097%. The sample was CD4+ T cells from PBMCs. The receptors were sampled from a human donor with multiple sclerosis.

The chain recombines TRBV28 with TRBJ2-1; D ambiguous. The CDR3 is 15 residues long. V lost 5 bases, J lost 3 bases, and 14 bases lay in between. The germline CDR1 and CDR2 sequences are MDHEN and SYDVKM. CDR3 residues: CASSPLRVYYNEQFF. The CDR3 bases are TGTGCCAGCAGTCCCCTCCGCGTATACTACAATGAGCAGTTCTTC.

J is TRBJ1-1 and V is TRBV15; D is possibly TRBD1 (5 bases). Deletions cut 4 bases from V and 1 base from J, with 13 bases between. Germline V gene sequence: CDR1 LNHNV, CDR2 YYDKDF (reference sequence). The CDR3 contains 15 residues. CDR3 nucleotides: TGTGCCACCAGCACCCTCCGGGGGGAGAACACTGAAGCTTTCTTT. Translating it yields CATSTLRGENTEAFF.

A single count supports this clonotype. The chain carries TRBV6-5 and TRBJ2-3; no definite D call. V lost 0 bases and J 4 bases, leaving 8 bases between the germline ends. The length of the CDR3 is 14 residues. Germline CDR1 reads MNHEY; CDR2 reads SVGAGI. As DNA, the CDR3 is TGTGCCAGCAGTTACTCGTCCTCGGCAGATACGCAGTATTTT. As protein: CASSYSSSADTQYF.

The gene calls are TRBV18 and TRBJ1-3; 7 nucleotides match TRBD1. Unmatched junction bases numbered 3, after V lost 1 base and J lost 3 bases. This CDR3 spans 15 amino acids. Per germline, CDR1 KGHSH and CDR2 LQKENI. In DNA form, the CDR3 reads TGTGCCAGCTCACCACGAGGGACAGTTGGAAACACCATATATTTT. This sequence encodes CASSPRGTVGNTIYF.

The chain has TRBV29-1 and TRBJ2-7; D assignment may be TRBD1 or TRBD2 (5 bases each). The germline V and J ends were trimmed by 4 bases and 8 bases, with 18 bases remaining between them. CDR3 size: 13 residues. Germline V gene data show CDR1 as SQVTM and CDR2 as ANQGSEA. The CDR3 spells CSVVGTEPVKQYF. The CDR3 DNA follows: TGCAGCGTTGTTGGGACGGAGCCTGTGAAGCAGTACTTC.

The CDR3 is CASSDRTSGDYEQYF. For the CDR3, the DNA is TGTGCCAGCAGTGACAGGACTAGCGGAGACTACGAGCAGTACTTC. The genes are TRBV25-1 and TRBJ2-7, with 10 bases identical to TRBD2. V lost 3 bases to trimming and J lost 3 bases; unmatched junction nucleotides: 5. CDR1 MGHDK and CDR2 SYGVNS come from the germline V gene. The CDR3 sequence is 15 residues long.

This clonotype was detected only once. The chain employs TRBV11-2 and TRBJ2-2, with 7 positions matching TRBD2. Germline loops: CDR1 SGHAT, CDR2 FQNNGV. The CDR3 loop spans 16 amino acids. J gave up 6 bases and V 6 bases, and 13 bases lay outside the gene matches. The CDR3 DNA follows: TGTGCCAGCAGGTCGATGAGGCGCGGGAGCCCCGGGGAGCTGTTTTTT. Translation gives CASRSMRRGSPGELFF.

The chain combines TRBV12-5 with TRBJ1-1, with unresolved D. Per germline, CDR1 LGHNT and CDR2 FRNRAP. This CDR3 is 12 amino acids long. Trimming stripped 3 bases from V and 5 bases from J, with 7 bases between. The CDR3 is CASGFPRTEAFF. CDR3 in DNA: TGTGCTAGTGGTTTTCCCAGGACTGAAGCTTTCTTT.

CDR3 bases: TGTGCCAGCAGCTTCGAAAGGACAGGGGCGGCCTACGAGCAGTACTTC. Its protein product is CASSFERTGAAYEQYF. The chain combines TRBV7-8 with TRBJ2-7; 9 positions agree with TRBD1. J gave up 2 bases and V 3 bases, and 8 bases lay outside the gene matches. Looked up from germline, CDR1 is SGHVS and CDR2 is FQNEAQ. CDR3 length equals 16 residues.

The rearrangement links TRBV6-2 or TRBV6-3 to TRBJ1-5, with D possibly matching TRBD1 (5 bases). V was cut by 6 bases and J by 5 bases, with 17 bases left in between. Germline V gives CDR1 MNHEY, CDR2 SVGEGT. This CDR3 has 15 residues. DNA for the CDR3: TGTGCCAGCAGCCGAGGGGCAGGGACCGATCAGCCCCAGCATTTT. Encoded protein: CASSRGAGTDQPQHF.

V is TRBV20-1 and J is TRBJ2-1; D remains unclear. V dropped 3 bases and J dropped 1 base, with 16 bases sitting between them. Germline CDR1 reads DFQATT; CDR2 reads SNEGSKA (reference sequence). This CDR3 is 16 amino acids long. Written as DNA, the CDR3 is TGCAGTGCTAGGGGCGTAATAGAAAGATCCTACAATGAGCAGTTCTTC. Residues: CSARGVIERSYNEQFF.

The V and J genes are TRBV3-1 and TRBJ1-2; a possible D gene is TRBD1 (6 bases). The germline gives CDR1 LGHDT, CDR2 YNNKEL (reference sequence). V dropped 2 bases and J dropped 1 base, with 8 bases sitting between them. The CDR3 runs to 14 residues. CDR3 amino acids: CASSQRTDNYGYTF. In DNA form, the CDR3 reads TGTGCCAGCAGCCAACGGACAGATAACTATGGCTACACCTTC.

The chain employs TRBV7-2 and TRBJ2-3; D unclear. Deletions cut 2 bases from V and 7 bases from J, with 22 bases between. CDR3 length: 17 amino acids. In germline, CDR1 is SGHTA, CDR2 FQGNSA. The CDR3 reads CASSLSSWAAKRNTQYF. In DNA form, the CDR3 reads TGTGCCAGCAGCTTAAGTAGCTGGGCGGCGAAAAGGAATACGCAGTATTTT. The full variable domain, its missing parts supplied by reference TRBV7-2 and TRBJ2-3, is GAGVSQSPSNKVTEKGKDVELRCDPISGHTALYWYRQSLGQGLEFLIYFQGNSAPDKSGLPSDRFSAERTGGSVSTLTIQRTQQEDSAVYLCASSLSSWAAKRNTQYFGPGTRLTVL.

This sequence joins TRBV12-5 and TRBJ2-5; D is perhaps TRBD2 (6 bases). The CDR3 covers 13 residues. Germline V gene data show CDR1 as LGHNT and CDR2 as FRNRAP. V was cut by 2 bases and J by 5 bases, with 9 bases left in between. The CDR3 region is CASGLLEGETQYF. CDR3 nucleotides: TGTGCTAGTGGTTTGTTGGAGGGGGAGACCCAGTACTTC.

The chain combines TRBV29-1 with TRBJ1-2; weak D call: TRBD1 (6 bases). Looked up from germline, CDR1 is SQVTM and CDR2 is ANQGSEA. The CDR3 runs 12 residues. V gave up 7 bases and J gave up 3 bases, with 12 bases separating them. This chain's CDR3 is CSAEAGDYGYTF. CDR3 coding DNA: TGCAGCGCAGAGGCAGGGGACTATGGCTACACCTTC.

CDR3 in DNA: TGTGCCACCAGTGAAACTGCTAGAGATTTGGCAGGGGTGTATGGGCAGTTCTTC. Translating gives CATSETARDLAGVYGQFF. This chain links TRBV24-1 with TRBJ2-1; D perhaps matches TRBD1 (6 bases). Deletions cut 4 bases from V and 12 bases from J, with 30 bases between. Germline V CDR1 and CDR2: KGHDR, SFDVKD. The CDR3 is 18 residues long.

V gene TRBV3-1 combines with J gene TRBJ2-3; the D is unclear. V lost 2 bases and J lost 4, with 7 bases in between. The CDR3 spans 13 residues. Germline loops: CDR1 LGHDT, CDR2 YNNKEL (reference sequence). The CDR3 protein is CASSQQAADTQYF. Written as DNA, the CDR3 is TGTGCCAGCAGCCAACAGGCCGCAGATACGCAGTATTTT.

DNA of the CDR3: TGTGCCAGCAGCCAGGGACTAGCGGGAGACCGGGAGACCCAGTACTTC. This translates into CASSQGLAGDRETQYF. The genes are TRBV7-3 and TRBJ2-5; the match to TRBD2 covers 14 bases. Germline V gene sequence: CDR1 SGHTA, CDR2 FQGTGA. V was clipped by 5 bases and J by 5 bases; unmatched bases: 7. This CDR3 is built from 16 residues.

This clonotype was picked up one time. The rearrangement joins TRBV5-1 to TRBJ1-2; D is unclear. Between the trimmed V and J ends, which lost 3 bases and 2 bases, there was a span of 5 bases. Germline V gives CDR1 SGHRS, CDR2 YFSETQ. This CDR3 contains 12 residues. The CDR3, as DNA: TGCGCCAGCAGCTCCCAGAACTATGGCTACACCTTC. Its protein is CASSSQNYGYTF.

The rearrangement joins TRBV24-1 to TRBJ2-3; maybe TRBD1 (6 bases). CDR1 is KGHDR and CDR2 is SFDVKD in the germline V gene. This CDR3 comprises 13 residues. The V end lost 9 bases, the J end lost 2 bases, and 11 bases lay between the germline ends. This chain's CDR3 is CATAGTFTDTQYF. The CDR3, as DNA: TGTGCCACCGCCGGGACATTCACAGATACGCAGTATTTT.

The CDR3 loop is CASSFGRFGEQYF. CDR3 nucleotides: TGTGCCAGCAGTTTTGGCAGATTCGGCGAGCAGTACTTC. This sequence joins TRBV12-3 or TRBV12-4 and TRBJ2-7; D call uncertain. The length of the CDR3 is 13 residues. V was cut by 3 bases and J by 6 bases, with 12 bases left in between.

The genes are TRBV19 and TRBJ2-7; a weak D match, TRBD1 (5 bases). V was clipped by 2 bases and J by 2 bases, with 13 bases between them. Germline V gene sequence: CDR1 LNHDA, CDR2 SQIVND (reference sequence). The CDR3 is 15 residues long. The CDR3 nucleotides read TGTGCCAGTAGTATAAATGGGCAGGGCCCCTACGAGCAGTACTTC. Translation: CASSINGQGPYEQYF.

The chain uses TRBV20-1 and TRBJ2-5, with 7 bases matching TRBD1. Germline V CDR1 and CDR2: DFQATT, SNEGSKA (reference sequence). This CDR3 contains 13 residues. CDR3 sequence: CSADRVEQETQYF. The DNA of the CDR3 is TGCAGCGCAGACAGGGTTGAGCAAGAGACCCAGTACTTC.

In DNA, the CDR3 is TGTGCCAGCAGCCTGCCCCCTAGATCTCGAGAGCAGTACTTC. It encodes CASSLPPRSREQYF. The rearrangement joins TRBV12-3 or TRBV12-4 to TRBJ2-7; D remains unclear. Trimming left V 6 bases short and J 7 bases short, with 19 bases between. The CDR3 is 14 amino acids.

The chain links TRBV12-3 or TRBV12-4 to TRBJ1-2, with 7 nucleotides matching TRBD1. J lost 4 bases, V lost 6 bases, and 5 bases had no gene match. The CDR3 runs to 13 residues. CDR3 sequence (DNA): TGTGCCAGCAGCCCTCACAGGGGCTATGGCTACACCTTC. Translating gives CASSPHRGYGYTF.

The chain has TRBV19 and TRBJ1-1; D not certain. The CDR3 extends over 14 amino acids. Deletions cut 2 bases from V and 1 base from J, with 8 bases between. Germline V gene lookup returns CDR1 LNHDA and CDR2 SQIVND (reference sequence). CDR3 sequence reads: CASSILLGNTEAFF. The CDR3 coding sequence is TGTGCCAGTAGTATACTGCTGGGGAACACTGAAGCTTTCTTT.

The rearrangement uses TRBV4-3 and TRBJ1-1; no firm D call. The CDR3 extends over 13 amino acids. Trimming left V 2 bases short and J 5 bases short, with 9 bases between. Germline V gene lookup returns CDR1 LGHNA and CDR2 YSLEER. The CDR3, as DNA: TGCGCCAGCAGCCAACAGGCAGTAACTGAAGCTTTCTTT. It is translated as CASSQQAVTEAFF.

This chain connects TRBV2 to TRBJ2-7, with TRBD1 as a possible D gene (6 bases). The length of the CDR3 is 13 residues. The V gene lost 3 bases and the J gene lost 4 bases, with 10 bases spanning the gap. Germline assignment: CDR1 SNHLY and CDR2 FYNNEI. The CDR3 is CASSDRGRYEQYF. The CDR3 DNA reads as TGTGCCAGCAGTGACAGGGGAAGGTACGAGCAGTACTTC.